These 5 T cell receptor beta chains originate from one sample sequenced in a study of shared clonotypes between healthy human individuals. Profiled with immunoSEQ multiplex PCR; TCRdb holds only in-frame clones, not every one. The data contain about 2,100,000 clones, about 93% of them singletons. The naive CD8 subset, CD45RO-negative cells positively selected for CCR7, excluded terminally differentiated effector memory CD45RA+ cells. The sequenced sample was naive CD8+ T cells from PBMCs. The receptors originated from a man between 18 and 29 years old in good health. Some clones in this sample may be carry-over from other donors' samples.

The chain combines TRBV27 with TRBJ1-1, with D hard to call. V gave up 8 bases and J gave up 4 bases, with 8 bases separating them. Germline CDR1 reads MNHEY; CDR2 reads SMNVEV (reference sequence). This CDR3 is built from 11 residues. CDR3 loop: CASYRGTEAFF. The CDR3, as DNA: TGTGCCAGCTACCGGGGCACTGAAGCTTTCTTT.

J is TRBJ1-5 and V is TRBV5-8; D unresolved. V gave up 6 bases and J gave up 0 bases, with 13 bases separating them. The germline V gene has CDR1 SGHTS and CDR2 YDEGEE. The CDR3 has 15 amino acids. CDR3 sequence reads: CASTLVGVSNQPQHF. The CDR3 nucleotides read TGTGCCAGCACCCTCGTGGGTGTTAGCAATCAGCCCCAGCATTTT.

The chain employs TRBV11-2 and TRBJ2-1; D remains unclear. V was shortened by 3 bases and J by 0 bases, with 18 bases between the two germline ends. Germline-derived CDR1 and CDR2 are SGHAT and FQNNGV. The CDR3 spans 18 residues. The DNA of the CDR3 is TGTGCCAGCAGCTTGGTCCTGAGTTGGGGAATCTCCTACAATGAGCAGTTCTTC. It specifies CASSLVLSWGISYNEQFF.

CDR3 sequence (DNA): TGCGCCAGCAGCCAAGAAAGGGCGGGGACCGGGGAGCTGTTTTTT. Its translation: CASSQERAGTGELFF. This sequence joins TRBV4-1 and TRBJ2-2; weak D call: TRBD2 (6 bases). Germline CDR1 reads MGHRA; CDR2 reads YSYEKL. The CDR3 is 15 amino acids. V was pared by 0 bases and J by 5 bases, with 10 bases between.

The chain couples TRBV28 to TRBJ2-7; D possibly corresponds to TRBD2 (5 bases). The CDR3 covers 16 residues. Trimming shortened V by 3 bases and J by 0 bases, and 15 bases separated the two germline ends. Germline V gene data show CDR1 as MDHEN and CDR2 as SYDVKM. The CDR3 region is CASSFRTSRSSYEQYF. The CDR3, as DNA: TGTGCCAGCAGTTTCCGGACTTCTAGGAGCTCCTACGAGCAGTACTTC.